This T cell receptor beta chain was sequenced during a study of sequential checkpoint blockade in melanoma. Assay: immunoSEQ multiplex PCR; the TCRdb copy retains only in-frame clones and omits some. The sample consists of approximately 34,000 clones, 80% to 90% of them appearing once. Treatment noted: randomized to nivolumab then ipilimumab (arm A) or the reverse (arm B). Patients had received no earlier DNA-damaging chemotherapy. Sorted cells were live CD3+CD8+, lacking CD19 and CD56, from PBMCs. The CDR3 sequence is 15 residues long. CDR1 LNHDA and CDR2 SQIVND come from the germline V gene (reference sequence). Trimming shortened V by 3 bases and J by 5 bases, and 13 bases separated the two germline ends.

This TCR was recovered from a human donor with melanoma. The V and J genes are TRBV19 and TRBJ2-2, with unresolved D. The material sequenced was CD8+ T cells sorted from blood (inferred from file names), taken from a patient given nivolumab and ipilimumab in sequence. CDR3 nucleotide sequence: TGTGCCAGTAGTATCGGAGCTACCACTACCGGGGAGCTGTTTTTT. Its translation is CASSIGATTTGELFF.